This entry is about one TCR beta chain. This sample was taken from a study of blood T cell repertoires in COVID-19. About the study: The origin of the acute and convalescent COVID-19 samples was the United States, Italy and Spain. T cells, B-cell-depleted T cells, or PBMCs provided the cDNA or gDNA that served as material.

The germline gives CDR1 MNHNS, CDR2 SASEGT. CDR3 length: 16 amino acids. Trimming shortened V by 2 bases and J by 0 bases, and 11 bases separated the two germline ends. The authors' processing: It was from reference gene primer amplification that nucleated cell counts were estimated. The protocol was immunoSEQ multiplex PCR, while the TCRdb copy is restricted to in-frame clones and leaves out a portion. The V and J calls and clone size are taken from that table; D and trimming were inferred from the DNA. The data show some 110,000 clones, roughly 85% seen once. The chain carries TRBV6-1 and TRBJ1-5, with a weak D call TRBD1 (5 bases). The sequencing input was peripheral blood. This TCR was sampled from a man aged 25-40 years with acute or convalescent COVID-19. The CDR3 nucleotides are TGTGCCAGCAGTGAAACGGCAGGGCTTAGCAATCAGCCCCAGCATTTT. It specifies CASSETAGLSNQPQHF.